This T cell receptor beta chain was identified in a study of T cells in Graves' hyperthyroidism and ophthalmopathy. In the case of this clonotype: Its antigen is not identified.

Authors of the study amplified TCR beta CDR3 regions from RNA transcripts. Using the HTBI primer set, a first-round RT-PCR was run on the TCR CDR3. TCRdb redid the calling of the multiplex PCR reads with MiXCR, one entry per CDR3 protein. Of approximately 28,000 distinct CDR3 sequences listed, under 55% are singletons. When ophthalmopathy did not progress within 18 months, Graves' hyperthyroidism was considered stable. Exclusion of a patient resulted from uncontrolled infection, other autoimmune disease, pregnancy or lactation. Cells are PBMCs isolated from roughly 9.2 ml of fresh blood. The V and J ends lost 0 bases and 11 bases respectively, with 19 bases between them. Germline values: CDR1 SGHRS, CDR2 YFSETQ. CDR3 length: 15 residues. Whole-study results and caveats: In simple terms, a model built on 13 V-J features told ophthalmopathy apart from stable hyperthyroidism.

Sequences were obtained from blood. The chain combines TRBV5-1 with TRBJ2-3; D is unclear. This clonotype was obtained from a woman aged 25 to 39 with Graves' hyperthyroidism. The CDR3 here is CASSLGVGLNNEQYF. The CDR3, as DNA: TGCGCCAGCAGCTTGGGAGTCGGATTGAACAATGAGCAGTATTTT.